This T cell receptor (beta chain) comes out of a study of shared clonotypes between healthy human individuals (dated by TCRdb to 2019 to 2021). Context from the whole study: The cohort included a few men and two women between 18 and 49 years of age. For each donor, three plates each were used for CD4 naive and CD4 memory, two plates were used for CD8 naive, and one plate was used for CD8 memory. To estimate repertoire size and how much clonotype sharing occurs between individuals, the study deeply sequenced the blood TCR repertoires of five or six healthy adults. Different laboratories and diverse techniques were used to prepare libraries and sequence TCR repertoires, to increase sequencing depth and limit assay-specific biases. Per donor, leukapheresis produced somewhere between about 0.8 and 9 billion PBMCs.

Here is what the overall study found, with its caveats: Sampling was restricted to blood, and TCR repertoires in tissue are likely to differ from TCR repertoires in blood. Pairwise subsampling indicated that sequencing depth was expected to affect the degree of clonotype sharing among donors. Naive subsets generally had larger estimated clonotype richness than memory subsets did. Higher generation probabilities were observed for clonotypes shared by all four sorted-subset donors than for non-shared clonotypes. Incomplete sequencing was indicated by rarefaction of sorted-subset datasets, despite the large sequencing depth. The genetic and exposure-history diversity represented was limited by the small number of donors. Approximately 5% of naive CD4, around 3.5% of naive CD8, around 2.3% of memory CD4, and 0.35% to 0.5% of memory CD8 clonotypes were shared across several donors.

Regarding this clone: The antigen it binds to is not known. One base away there is no much larger clone; base qualities are not given.

Using the deep immunoSEQ assay, TCR CDR3 regions were amplified from genomic DNA by multiplex PCR. For each cell subset, the extracted genomic DNA was distributed evenly across all wells of several immunoSEQ 96-well plates, and each plate served as one replicate. For sorted subsets, roughly 200 ng of genomic DNA, equivalent to some 30,000 T cell genomes, went into each replicate PCR. The purified libraries were quantified using a Qubit 3.0 fluorometer, sized with a Bioanalyzer 2100, and then quantified again using the KAPA Library Quantification kit. Each immunoSEQ 96-well plate was sequenced on its own single-read 150-cycle Illumina NextSeq 550 flow cell. The original pipeline was this. The immunoSEQ output contained only junctional sequences without quality scores, so filtering could not match that applied to full-length reads. To assign V/J genes and CDR3, sequences were annotated against IMGT germline references using PyIR, a Python wrapper for IgBLAST v1.9. Reads were removed for weak V/J assignments (E-value above 1e-6), missing CDR3, stop codons, out-of-frame junctions, or ambiguous translated residues. V3J clonotypes were defined by identical inferred V gene, J gene, and CDR3 amino acid sequence. Percentage overlap between repertoires was calculated by dividing the number of shared unique clonotypes by the size of the smaller repertoire. Richness of each repertoire was evaluated using RTK rarefaction, the Chao1 estimator, and Recon v2.1 estimates of unobserved clonotypes. Generation probabilities were computed with OLGA for all TCRbeta clonotypes obtained by the gDNA method from several donors. The source is immuneACCESS, and TCRdb retained only in-frame sequences with V and J called. Part of the clones is not carried over; for the studies checked, unresolved V genes explain less than half of this, and the remainder is unexplained. Clone size and V and J calls were adopted from that table, with D and trimming inferred from the DNA. A total of 2 million to 2.5 million clones appear in this sample, approximately 95% of them only once. In total, the top ten clones hold 0.39% of the sample.

Healthy HIV-negative adults with no recently reported acute infections or vaccinations were included as donors. Only Caucasian adults living in Nashville, Tennessee, USA were represented among the donors. CD4+ T cells were enriched by magnetic negative selection; naive cells were then positively selected on CD45RA, and the negative fraction formed the memory subset. After blood collection by leukapheresis, PBMCs were isolated using Ficoll-Histopaque density gradient centrifugation and then cryopreserved in the vapor phase of liquid nitrogen. Analytical flow cytometry was used to check the purity and quantity of every magnetically sorted T cell population. Genomic DNA was isolated from each sorted fraction and quantified by UV absorbance on a Nanodrop 2000c. The junction shows trimming of 6 bases on V and 2 bases on J, and the gene matches do not reach 9 bases of it. The CDR3 numbers 16 residues from cysteine through phenylalanine. Left in the record is the CDR3 DNA by itself, 48 bases read in frame from the first base. In the germline V gene, CDR1 corresponds to SGHAT and CDR2 to FQNNGV.

The rearranged chain carries TRBV11-2 and TRBJ2-2, with 7 middle bases fitting TRBD1. This clonotype was sampled from a man younger than 30 in good health. Some clones in this sample may be carry-over from other donors' samples. The sequenced sample consisted of naive CD4+ T cells from PBMCs. The cell subset or site label on this specimen signifies: CD45RA+ positively selected. The CDR3 loop reads CASRKTGTANTGELFF. The DNA sequence is TGTGCCAGCAGAAAAACCGGGACAGCTAACACCGGGGAGCTGTTTTTT.